This TCR beta chain was recovered during a study of T cell repertoires in cytomegalovirus infection. Looking at the study overall: Public TCR beta signatures provided an indication of both CMV infection and a matching HLA type.

This CDR3 region has 16 residues. V lost 6 bases and J 0 bases, leaving 15 bases between the germline ends. The study's findings and limits: Dominant in the ex vivo response were TCR beta clonotypes restricted by HLA-C and specific for CMV.

TCRdb processed the reads anew with MiXCR; each CDR3 protein has one entry. The sample lists roughly 500,000 distinct CDR3 sequences; roughly 46% were seen once. Remarks on this clonotype: The antigen is unknown.

The material was cultured PBMCs, obtained from culture after CMV antigen stimulation. The receptor comes from a human donor in good health (CMV status not recorded). Some clones in this sample may be carry-over from other donors' samples. V and J are TRBV12-3 or TRBV12-4 and TRBJ2-1, with D hard to call. The CDR3 loop is CASSRMPGSSYNEQFF. The CDR3 coding sequence is TGTGCCAGCAGCCGGATGCCCGGAAGCTCCTACAATGAGCAGTTCTTC.